Following are 29 T cell receptor beta chains from one sample sequenced in a study of identical twins. In TCRdb, the 5' RACE reads were re-called with MiXCR into one record per CDR3 protein. The data contain 690,000 or so distinct CDR3 sequences, around 8.3% of them seen just once; the ten biggest clones take up approximately 0.96%. These data also formed part of another study, on yellow fever vaccine responses in identical twins.

Sequenced: PBMCs. These receptors all stem from a woman in her late teens or twenties in good health.

In its sample, this clonotype was seen many times. The CDR3 here is CSGTGRFTDTQYF. As DNA, the CDR3 is TGCAGCGGTACGGGGAGGTTCACAGATACGCAGTATTTT. This chain joins TRBV29-1 and TRBJ2-3; D perhaps matches TRBD2 (6 bases). The CDR3 extends over 13 amino acids. Trimming took 7 bases from V and 2 from J, leaving 13 bases between them. Germline CDR1 SQVTM, CDR2 ANQGSEA.

This clonotype was seen only a few times. The chain uses TRBV29-1 and TRBJ2-4; D possibly uses TRBD1 or TRBD2 (6 bases each). The CDR3 runs 12 residues. With 2 bases removed from V and 12 bases from J, the gap between germline ends came to 14 bases. CDR1 is SQVTM, CDR2 ANQGSEA, per germline. The CDR3 region has the DNA TGCAGCGTTGAAAAGGGGGGAATAGGTCAGTACTTC. Its translation is CSVEKGGIGQYF.

V and J are TRBV29-1 and TRBJ1-2; D might be TRBD1 (5 bases). Germline CDR1 and CDR2: SQVTM and ANQGSEA. The CDR3 is 13 amino acids. V was clipped by 7 bases and J by 7 bases, with 19 bases between them. The CDR3 here is CSGSREGRGGYTF. The CDR3 nucleotides read TGCAGCGGGAGTCGTGAGGGGCGCGGTGGCTACACCTTC.

This clonotype has more than one count but fewer than ten. This chain uses TRBV7-3 with TRBJ2-1; tentative D call: TRBD2 (6 bases). The CDR3 totals 11 residues. V was clipped by 8 bases and J by 6 bases, with 8 bases between them. Germline assignment: CDR1 SGHTA and CDR2 FQGTGA. The CDR3 sequence is CASGGSNEQFF. The CDR3 DNA reads TGTGCCAGCGGGGGGTCCAATGAGCAGTTCTTC. Drawing the rest from reference TRBV7-3 and TRBJ2-1, the complete variable domain is GAGVSQTPSNKVTEKGKYVELRCDPISGHTALYWYRQSLGQGPEFLIYFQGTGAADDSGLPNDRFFAVRPEGSVSTLKIQRTERGDSAVYLCASGGSNEQFFGPGTRLTVL.

The V call is TRBV12-5, the J call TRBJ2-2; no reliable D call. CDR1 and CDR2 (germline): LGHNT, FRNRAP. Between the trimmed V and J ends, which lost 4 bases and 5 bases, there was a span of 2 bases. The CDR3 totals 11 residues. CDR3 protein: CASGSTGELFF. CDR3 coding DNA: TGTGCTAGTGGTTCTACCGGGGAGCTGTTTTTT.

This clonotype was recorded a few times. The chain links TRBV7-2 to TRBJ2-1, with D perhaps TRBD2 (6 bases). This CDR3 has 17 residues. Germline lookup yields CDR1 SGHTA and CDR2 FQGNSA. Trimming stripped 5 bases from V and 3 bases from J, with 20 bases between. The CDR3 nucleotides read TGTGCCAGCAGCCTGCCGTTGCTGACGCGGGGCTACAATGAGCAGTTCTTC. It encodes CASSLPLLTRGYNEQFF. Complete variable domain (other parts from reference TRBV7-2 and TRBJ2-1): GAGVSQSPSNKVTEKGKDVELRCDPISGHTALYWYRQSLGQGLEFLIYFQGNSAPDKSGLPSDRFSAERTGGSVSTLTIQRTQQEDSAVYLCASSLPLLTRGYNEQFFGPGTRLTVL.

The sample holds a few counts of this clonotype. The chain joins TRBV24-1 to TRBJ2-1, with D perhaps matching TRBD2 (6 bases). This CDR3 is built from 16 residues. Trimming took 2 bases from V and 2 from J, leaving 12 bases between them. Per germline, CDR1 KGHDR and CDR2 SFDVKD. CDR3 residues: CATSDYPAGTYNEQFF. The DNA for the CDR3 is TGTGCCACCAGTGATTACCCCGCGGGGACCTACAATGAGCAGTTCTTC.

In its sample, this clonotype was seen a few times. J is TRBJ2-2 and V is TRBV15; TRBD1 matches at 7 bases. Germline assignment: CDR1 LNHNV and CDR2 YYDKDF (reference sequence). The CDR3 runs to 16 residues. Trimming took 6 bases from V and 1 from J; bases not matched to a gene: 8. CDR3: CATRISGQQNTGELFF. The DNA for the CDR3 is TGTGCCACCAGGATTTCGGGACAGCAGAACACCGGGGAGCTGTTTTTT.

The chain carries TRBV12-3 or TRBV12-4 and TRBJ2-2, with D unclear. The CDR3 has 13 residues. Trimming pared 3 bases from V and 4 bases from J, leaving 6 bases between. CDR3 DNA sequence: TGTGCCAGCAGTTTCAGCTTCACCGGGGAGCTGTTTTTT. This sequence encodes CASSFSFTGELFF.

This clonotype was seen many times. This rearrangement joins TRBV7-3 to TRBJ2-2, with 7 bases identical to TRBD1. Germline V CDR1 and CDR2: SGHTA, FQGTGA. CDR3 length equals 15 residues. V shed 4 bases and J 5 bases; nucleotides not matched to a gene: 7. DNA of the CDR3: TGTGCCAGCAGCTCTGACAGGGTCGTAACCGGGGAGCTGTTTTTT. Amino acid sequence: CASSSDRVVTGELFF.

This clonotype was found many times. V usage is TRBV18 and J usage is TRBJ2-3; D is uncertain. Trimming cost V 6 bases and J 1 base, with 8 bases left between them. CDR1 and CDR2 (germline): KGHSH, LQKENI. The CDR3 is 13 amino acids. CDR3 DNA: TGTGCCAGCTCTCCATGGGGCACAGATACGCAGTATTTT. Translating gives CASSPWGTDTQYF.

The rearrangement links TRBV29-1 to TRBJ2-7; a weak D match, TRBD2 (5 bases). V gave up 1 base and J gave up 0 bases, with 13 bases separating them. Per germline, CDR1 SQVTM and CDR2 ANQGSEA. CDR3 length equals 15 residues. The CDR3 here is CSVEGVGRDSYEQYF. DNA of the CDR3: TGCAGCGTTGAAGGGGTCGGACGGGACTCCTACGAGCAGTACTTC.

The chain recombines TRBV6-1 with TRBJ1-1, with TRBD1 matching 7 bases. The length of the CDR3 is 13 residues. Looked up from germline, CDR1 is MNHNS and CDR2 is SASEGT. The trim removed 3 bases at V and 10 bases at J, leaving 8 bases unmatched. CDR3 protein: CASSDLGQVVAFF. In DNA, the CDR3 is TGTGCCAGCAGTGACCTAGGACAGGTCGTAGCTTTCTTT.

The gene calls are TRBV9 and TRBJ2-1, with TRBD2 identical over 8 bases. V gave up 2 bases and J gave up 7 bases; unmatched junction bases: 5. Germline V gene lookup returns CDR1 SGDLS and CDR2 YYNGEE. The CDR3 extends over 14 amino acids. The CDR3 DNA reads TGTGCCAGCAGCGTCCGGGAGGGCCGGAATGAGCAGTTCTTC. It yields the protein CASSVREGRNEQFF.

This clonotype has at least ten counts. The rearrangement links TRBV7-9 to TRBJ2-1; TRBD2 matches at 13 bases. Germline lookup yields CDR1 SEHNR and CDR2 FQNEAQ (reference sequence). The CDR3 is made up of 16 amino acids. J was trimmed by 8 bases and V by 2 bases; bases with no gene match: 6. The CDR3 loop reads CASSLKSGLAGYEQFF. The CDR3 nucleotides are TGTGCCAGCAGCTTAAAGTCGGGACTAGCGGGATATGAGCAGTTCTTC.

The rearrangement uses TRBV28 and TRBJ2-1, with D hard to call. CDR3 length: 12 amino acids. CDR1 and CDR2 from the germline V gene are MDHEN and SYDVKM. V was trimmed by 1 base and J by 9 bases, leaving 7 bases between them. The CDR3 reads CASSLSFGEQFF. For the CDR3, the DNA is TGTGCCAGCAGTTTATCTTTTGGTGAGCAGTTCTTC. Full variable domain (outside the CDR3, taken from reference TRBV28 and TRBJ2-1): DVKVTQSSRYLVKRTGEKVFLECVQDMDHENMFWYRQDPGLGLRLIYFSYDVKMKEKGDIPEGYSVSREKKERFSLILESASTNQTSMYLCASSLSFGEQFFGPGTRLTVL.

The chain carries TRBV7-2 and TRBJ2-7, with TRBD2 matching 9 bases. Germline lookup yields CDR1 SGHTA and CDR2 FQGNSA. The CDR3 sequence is 16 residues long. Trimming took 1 base from V and 4 from J; bases not matched to a gene: 8. This CDR3 reads CASSLDGGGVLYEQYF. In DNA, the CDR3 is TGTGCCAGCAGCTTAGACGGCGGGGGGGTACTTTACGAGCAGTACTTC.

The V call is TRBV29-1, the J call TRBJ2-1; 10 bases agree with TRBD2. The V and J ends lost 7 bases and 6 bases, in that order; junction bases with no gene match: 6. The CDR3 runs 13 residues. Germline V gene sequence: CDR1 SQVTM, CDR2 ANQGSEA. The CDR3 protein is CSGKRGGGNEQFF. DNA of the CDR3: TGCAGCGGAAAGCGGGGGGGCGGCAATGAGCAGTTCTTC.

The rearrangement joins TRBV3-1 to TRBJ2-2, with 7 bases lining up with TRBD1. The germline gives CDR1 LGHDT, CDR2 YNNKEL (reference sequence). V was pared by 1 base and J by 7 bases, with 12 bases of the junction left unmatched. CDR3 size: 17 residues. CDR3 protein: CASSQVGQTPQGGELFF. The CDR3 DNA sequence: TGTGCCAGCAGCCAAGTGGGACAGACCCCCCAGGGCGGGGAGCTGTTTTTT.

This chain links TRBV15 with TRBJ1-2, with a tentative D call TRBD1 (6 bases). The V end was cut by 3 bases, the J end by 6 bases, with 17 bases between. CDR3 size: 15 residues. Germline V gene lookup returns CDR1 LNHNV and CDR2 YYDKDF (reference sequence). The CDR3 protein is CATSSAQGRVDGYTF. The CDR3 coding sequence is TGTGCCACCAGCAGTGCCCAGGGGCGAGTAGATGGCTACACCTTC.

This clonotype occurred many times. This chain connects TRBV23-1 to TRBJ1-2; D not resolved. TRBV23-1 is annotated as an ORF whose role is uncertain. The V end lost 7 bases, the J end lost 4 bases, and 13 bases lay between the germline ends. The CDR3 is 13 amino acids. CDR3 DNA sequence: TGCGCCAGCACAAAGCCCGGGTCCTATGGCTACACCTTC. Translated, it gives CASTKPGSYGYTF.

This clonotype was counted only a few times. This sequence joins TRBV10-3 and TRBJ1-6, with D possibly TRBD1 on 5 matching bases. Trimming removed 4 bases at V and 7 bases at J, with 11 bases between. The germline V gene has CDR1 ENHRY and CDR2 SYGVKD. The CDR3 extends over 14 amino acids. The CDR3 sequence: CAISAGGFNSPLHF. The CDR3 coding sequence is TGTGCCATCAGTGCGGGGGGTTTCAATTCACCCCTCCACTTT.

The rearrangement uses TRBV18 and TRBJ2-5, with 8 bases lining up with TRBD1. This CDR3 has 16 amino acids. Germline V lookup: CDR1 KGHSH, CDR2 LQKENI. Losses at the gene ends were 2 bases for V and 4 bases for J; bases not matched to a gene: 9. The CDR3 coding sequence is TGTGCCAGCTCACCAAGGACTTCAGGGGGCAGAGAGACCCAGTACTTC. It encodes CASSPRTSGGRETQYF.

This clonotype has a count of ten or more. The J gene is TRBJ2-1, the V gene TRBV29-1, with D unresolved. Germline CDR1 reads SQVTM; CDR2 reads ANQGSEA. The CDR3 contains 13 residues. V was clipped by 4 bases and J by 0 bases, with 7 bases between them. The CDR3 nucleotides read TGCAGCGTTGTGTTTAACTCCTACAATGAGCAGTTCTTC. Translating it yields CSVVFNSYNEQFF.

The chain recombines TRBV28 with TRBJ1-5; unclear D gene. The CDR3 sequence is 13 residues long. Germline CDR1 and CDR2: MDHEN and SYDVKM. Trimming shortened V by 6 bases and J by 7 bases, and 13 bases separated the two germline ends. CDR3 loop: CASSSNSRQPQHF. CDR3 nucleotides: TGTGCCAGCAGCTCCAATTCTCGGCAGCCCCAGCATTTT.

The rearrangement links TRBV29-1 to TRBJ2-1, with D possibly TRBD2 on 5 matching bases. The CDR3 runs 14 residues. Trimming left V 5 bases short and J 4 bases short, with 15 bases between. Per germline, CDR1 SQVTM and CDR2 ANQGSEA. DNA for the CDR3: TGCAGCGTTCAACCCCCCGCGGGTTACAATGAGCAGTTCTTC. Its translation is CSVQPPAGYNEQFF.

This clonotype was counted a few times. The rearrangement links TRBV27 to TRBJ2-3; 10 positions agree with TRBD2. Trimming cost V 8 bases and J 1 base; bases outside gene matches: 6. The CDR3 is 15 residues long. Germline values: CDR1 MNHEY, CDR2 SMNVEV (reference sequence). The DNA of the CDR3 is TGTGCCAGCGGCATTCTAGCGGGGGGCACAGATACGCAGTATTTT. Amino acid sequence: CASGILAGGTDTQYF.

The chain joins TRBV29-1 to TRBJ2-1; D perhaps matches TRBD1 (6 bases). CDR1 is SQVTM, CDR2 ANQGSEA, per germline. This CDR3 region has 12 residues. V was cut by 4 bases and J by 8 bases, with 12 bases left in between. CDR3 sequence: CSVVQGVDEQFF. The CDR3 coding sequence is TGCAGCGTTGTACAGGGTGTCGATGAGCAGTTCTTC.

DNA of the CDR3: TGTGCCAGCAGCCTTTTACTAGCGGGGTGGGACAATGAGCAGTTCTTC. Its protein is CASSLLLAGWDNEQFF. The J gene is TRBJ2-1, the V gene TRBV9; 10 bases line up with TRBD2. Trimming removed 4 bases from V and 5 bases from J; junction bases left unmatched: 9. Germline CDR1 reads SGDLS; CDR2 reads YYNGEE. This CDR3 is built from 16 residues. The whole variable domain, filled in from reference TRBV9 and TRBJ2-1, reads DSGVTQTPKHLITATGQRVTLRCSPRSGDLSVYWYQQSLDQGLQFLIQYYNGEERAKGNILERFSAQQFPDLHSELNLSSLELGDSALYFCASSLLLAGWDNEQFFGPGTRLTVL.